This is a list of T cell receptor beta chains from one sample in a study of shared clonotypes between healthy human individuals. Assay used: immunoSEQ multiplex PCR; TCRdb lists only in-frame clones, some missing. The sample lists about 2.3 million clones, over 90% occurring once. Sequenced: naive CD4+ T cells from PBMCs. Receptors were obtained from a man aged 18 to 29 in good health. Some clones in this sample may be carry-over from other donors' samples. Each CDR3 is given with its conserved first and last residue.

>TRBJ2-3|TRBV5-6
CASSRSAGADTQYF
>TRBJ1-1|TRBV11-3
CASSGQGNTEAFF
>TRBJ2-3|TRBV4-2
CASSQVSGNTDTQYF
>TRBJ2-7|TRBV28
CASSFGGSYEQYF
>TRBJ2-2|TRBV6-7
CASRGTRDRGFTGELFF
>TRBJ1-5|TRBV5-8
CASSPPGTQWKPQHF
>TRBJ2-7|TRBV11-2
CASSTWGSSEQYF
>TRBJ2-3|TRBV5-1
CASSLSSGRSTDTQYF
>TRBJ2-1|TRBV7-3
CASSPASDEQFF
>TRBJ2-5|TRBV2
CASRGISETQYF
>TRBJ2-3|TRBV5-1
CASSRTSGREDTQYF
>TRBJ2-2|TRBV9
CASSGGGRAAGELFF
>TRBJ2-6|TRBV5-1
CASSLDGRVGANVLTF
>TRBJ2-3|TRBV4-2
CASSQLGLAGGVSTDTQYF
>TRBJ2-1|TRBV28
CASSFGVPHEQFF
>TRBJ2-2|TRBV11-3
CASSSGASGPTGELFF
>TRBJ2-2|TRBV4-1
CASSTDRGNTGELFF
>TRBJ2-3|TRBV19
CASSLAGGPSWDTQYF
>TRBJ2-7|TRBV28
CASAETGYYEQYF
>TRBJ2-7|TRBV14
CASSQVASDEQYF
>TRBJ2-1|TRBV28
CASSPRRDNNEQFF
>TRBJ1-2|TRBV6-6
CASRQTGTPHGYTF
>TRBJ1-2|TRBV27
CASSLSGPLPYGYTF
>TRBJ2-2|TRBV4-1
CASSQLPTSGRSGELFF
>TRBJ2-5|TRBV6-1
CASSEIVRGETQYF
>TRBJ2-6|TRBV5-4
CASPGTSGPLSGANVLTF
>TRBJ2-1|TRBV28
CASRGDRSSYNEQFF
>TRBJ2-7|TRBV5-1
CASSEGTTTYEQYF
>TRBJ1-2|TRBV5-4
CASRNRDRGDHGYTF
>TRBJ2-6|TRBV28
CASSLLKSGANVLTF
>TRBJ2-1|TRBV19
CASSMAGRGPYNEQFF
>TRBJ2-3|TRBV18
CASSSPGLAGGTDTQYF
>TRBJ1-1|TRBV11-2
CASSLVRANTEAFF
>TRBJ2-3|TRBV6-6
CASTPLGAGVGDTQYF
>TRBJ2-3|TRBV28
CASTEGTDTQYF
>TRBJ1-1|TRBV5-4
CASSLGGSDTEAFF
>TRBJ1-1|TRBV5-1
CASSADRAYTEAFF
>TRBJ2-1|TRBV27
CASTTRGGAAHSYNEQFF
>TRBJ1-2|TRBV5-1
CASSTPDSNYGYTF
>TRBJ1-1|TRBV2
CASSGTGRAEAFF
>TRBJ2-1|TRBV12-5
CASGPRGSLNEQFF